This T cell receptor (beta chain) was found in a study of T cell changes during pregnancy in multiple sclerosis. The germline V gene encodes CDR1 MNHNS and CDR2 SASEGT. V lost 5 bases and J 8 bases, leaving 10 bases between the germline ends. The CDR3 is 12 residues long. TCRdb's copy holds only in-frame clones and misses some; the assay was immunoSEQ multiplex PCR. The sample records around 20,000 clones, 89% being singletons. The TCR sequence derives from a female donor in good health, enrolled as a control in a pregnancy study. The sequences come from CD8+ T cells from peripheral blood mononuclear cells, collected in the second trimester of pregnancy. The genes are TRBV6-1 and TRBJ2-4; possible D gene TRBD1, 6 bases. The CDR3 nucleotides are TGTGCCAGCAGTACAGGGTTGGACATTCAGTACTTC. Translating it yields CASSTGLDIQYF.